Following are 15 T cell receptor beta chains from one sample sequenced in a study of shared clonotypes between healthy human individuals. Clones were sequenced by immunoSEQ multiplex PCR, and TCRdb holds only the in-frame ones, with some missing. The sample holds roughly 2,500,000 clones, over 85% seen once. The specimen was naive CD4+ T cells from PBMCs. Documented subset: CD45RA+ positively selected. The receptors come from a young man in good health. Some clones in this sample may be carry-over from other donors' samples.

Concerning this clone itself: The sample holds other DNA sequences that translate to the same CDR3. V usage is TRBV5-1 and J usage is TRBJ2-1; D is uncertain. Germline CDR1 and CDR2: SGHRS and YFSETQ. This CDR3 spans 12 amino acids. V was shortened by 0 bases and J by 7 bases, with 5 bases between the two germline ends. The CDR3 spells CASSLDRNEQFF. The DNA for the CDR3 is TGCGCCAGCAGCTTGGACCGGAATGAGCAGTTCTTC.

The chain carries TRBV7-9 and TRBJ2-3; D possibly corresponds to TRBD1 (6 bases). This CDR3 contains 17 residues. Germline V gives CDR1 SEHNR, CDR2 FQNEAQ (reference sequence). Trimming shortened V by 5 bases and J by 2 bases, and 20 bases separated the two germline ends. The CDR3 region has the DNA TGTGCCAGCAGCCCGTGGACAGCCCAGTCTTTCACAGATACGCAGTATTTT. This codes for CASSPWTAQSFTDTQYF.

DNA for the CDR3: TGTGCCAGCAGCTTAGGGGACAGGGGAAATGATGAGCAGTTCTTC. It codes for CASSLGDRGNDEQFF. This chain joins TRBV7-9 and TRBJ2-1; 10 nucleotides match TRBD1. Germline V lookup: CDR1 SEHNR, CDR2 FQNEAQ (reference sequence). The CDR3 has 15 residues. J lost 8 bases, V lost 1 base, and 5 bases had no gene match.

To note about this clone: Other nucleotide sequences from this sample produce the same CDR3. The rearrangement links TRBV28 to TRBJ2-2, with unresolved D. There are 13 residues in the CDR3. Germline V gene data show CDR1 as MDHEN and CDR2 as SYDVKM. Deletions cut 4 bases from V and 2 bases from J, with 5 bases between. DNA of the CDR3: TGTGCCAGCAGTTCCTATAACACCGGGGAGCTGTTTTTT. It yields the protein CASSSYNTGELFF.

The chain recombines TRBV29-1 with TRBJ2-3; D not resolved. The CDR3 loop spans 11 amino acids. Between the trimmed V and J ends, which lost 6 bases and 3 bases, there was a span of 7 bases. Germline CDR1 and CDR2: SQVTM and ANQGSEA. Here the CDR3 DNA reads TGCAGCGTACAGAGTACAGATACGCAGTATTTT. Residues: CSVQSTDTQYF.

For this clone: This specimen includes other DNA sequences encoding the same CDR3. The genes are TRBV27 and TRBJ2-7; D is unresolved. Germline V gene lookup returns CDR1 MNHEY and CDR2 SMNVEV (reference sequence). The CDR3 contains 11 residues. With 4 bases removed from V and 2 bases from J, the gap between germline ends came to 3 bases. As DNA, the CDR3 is TGTGCCAGCAGTTCCCCCTACGAGCAGTACTTC. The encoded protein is CASSSPYEQYF.

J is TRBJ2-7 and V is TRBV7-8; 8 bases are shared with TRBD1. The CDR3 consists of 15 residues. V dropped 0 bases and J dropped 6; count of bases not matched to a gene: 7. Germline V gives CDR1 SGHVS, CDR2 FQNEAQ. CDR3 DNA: TGTGCCAGCAGCTTAGCCGGACAGGGCAGGGGCGAGCAGTACTTC. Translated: CASSLAGQGRGEQYF.

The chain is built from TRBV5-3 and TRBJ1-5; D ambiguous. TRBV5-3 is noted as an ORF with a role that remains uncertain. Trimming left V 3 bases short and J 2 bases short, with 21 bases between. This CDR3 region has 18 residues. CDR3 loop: CARSSIPGRGFGNQPQHF. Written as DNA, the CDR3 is TGTGCCAGAAGCTCCATACCGGGCCGAGGGTTTGGCAATCAGCCCCAGCATTTT.

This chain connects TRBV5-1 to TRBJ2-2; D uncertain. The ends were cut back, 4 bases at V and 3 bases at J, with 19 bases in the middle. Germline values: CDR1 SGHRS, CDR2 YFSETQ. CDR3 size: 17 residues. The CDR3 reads CASSRQSVGGDTGELFF. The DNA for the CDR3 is TGCGCCAGCAGCCGCCAATCGGTGGGTGGGGACACCGGGGAGCTGTTTTTT.

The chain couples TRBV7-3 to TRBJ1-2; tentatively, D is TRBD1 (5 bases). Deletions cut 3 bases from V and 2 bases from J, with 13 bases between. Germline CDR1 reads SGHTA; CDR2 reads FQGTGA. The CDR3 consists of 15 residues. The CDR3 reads CASSFGGPPNYGYTF. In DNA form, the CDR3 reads TGTGCCAGCAGCTTTGGGGGACCCCCCAACTATGGCTACACCTTC.

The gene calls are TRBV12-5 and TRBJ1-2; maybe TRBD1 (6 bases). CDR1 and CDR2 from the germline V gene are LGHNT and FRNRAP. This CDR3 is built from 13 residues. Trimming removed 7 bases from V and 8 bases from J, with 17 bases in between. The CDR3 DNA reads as TGTGCTAGTGCTCTGGGGGGGGCTGTGGGCTACACCTTC. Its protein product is CASALGGAVGYTF.

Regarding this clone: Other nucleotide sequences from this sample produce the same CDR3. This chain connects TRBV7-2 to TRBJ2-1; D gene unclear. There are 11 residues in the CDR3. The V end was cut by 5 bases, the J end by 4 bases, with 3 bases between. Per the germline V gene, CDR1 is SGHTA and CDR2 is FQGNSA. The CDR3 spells CASSPYNEQFF. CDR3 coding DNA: TGTGCCAGCAGCCCATACAATGAGCAGTTCTTC.

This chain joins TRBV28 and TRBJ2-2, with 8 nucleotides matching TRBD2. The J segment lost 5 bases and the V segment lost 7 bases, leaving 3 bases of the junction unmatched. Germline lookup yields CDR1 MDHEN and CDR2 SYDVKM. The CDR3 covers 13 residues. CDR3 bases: TGTGCCAGCATATTAGCGGGAACCGGGGAGCTGTTTTTT. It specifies CASILAGTGELFF.

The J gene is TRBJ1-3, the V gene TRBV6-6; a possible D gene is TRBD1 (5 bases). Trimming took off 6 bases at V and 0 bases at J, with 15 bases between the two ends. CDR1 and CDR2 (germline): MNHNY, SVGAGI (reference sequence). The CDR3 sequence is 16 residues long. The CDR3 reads CASSLGTPNSGNTIYF. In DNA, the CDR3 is TGTGCCAGCAGCCTCGGGACGCCGAACTCTGGAAACACCATATATTTT.

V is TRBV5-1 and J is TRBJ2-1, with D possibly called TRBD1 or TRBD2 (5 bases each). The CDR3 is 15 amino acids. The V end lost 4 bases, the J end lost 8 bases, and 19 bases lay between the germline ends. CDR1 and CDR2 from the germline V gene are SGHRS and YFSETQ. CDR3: CASSLGNSQGDEQFF. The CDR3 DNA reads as TGCGCCAGCAGCCTCGGGAATTCTCAAGGGGATGAGCAGTTCTTC.